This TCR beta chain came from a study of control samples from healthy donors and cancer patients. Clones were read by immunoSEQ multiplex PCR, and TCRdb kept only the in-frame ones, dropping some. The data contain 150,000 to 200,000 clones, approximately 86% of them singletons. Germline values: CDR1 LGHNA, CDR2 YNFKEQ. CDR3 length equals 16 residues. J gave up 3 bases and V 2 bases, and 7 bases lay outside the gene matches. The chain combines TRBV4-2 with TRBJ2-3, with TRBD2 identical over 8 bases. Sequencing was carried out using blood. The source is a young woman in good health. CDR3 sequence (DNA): TGTGCCAGCAGCCAATCCATACTAGCGGATACAGATACGCAGTATTTT. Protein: CASSQSILADTDTQYF.